The rows below give T cell receptor beta chains drawn from one sample of a study of T cell responses to AZD1222 COVID-19 vaccine. The protocol was immunoSEQ multiplex PCR, while the TCRdb copy is restricted to in-frame clones and leaves out a portion. The table records about 160,000 clones, roughly nine tenths of them present only once. The starting material was peripheral blood, obtained on day 0 of MenACWY control vaccination. The receptors shown here come from an adult in good health. Each CDR3 is given with its conserved first and last residue. Fields, in order: V gene, clone size, J gene, D gene, CDR3 DNA, CDR3 protein. D genes are given only for firm matches. The size of a clone is reported for some rows only, either as once, few or many, or as a class for expanded clones.

>TRBV19|NA|TRBJ1-1|NA
TGTGCCAGTACCTTGGGGGGGATGAACACTGAAGCTTTCTTT
CASTLGGMNTEAFF
>TRBV7-9|NA|TRBJ1-1|NA
TGTGCCAGCAGCTTTCAGGTCAACACTGAAGCTTTCTTT
CASSFQVNTEAFF
>TRBV5-1|NA|TRBJ2-1|NA
TGCGCCAGCAGCTTGGCAGTGAGCTCCTACAATGAGCAGTTCTTC
CASSLAVSSYNEQFF
>TRBV19|NA|TRBJ1-5|TRBD1
TGTGCCAGTAGTATCAGGGGGCACTCCCCTTATTCGAGCAATCAGCCCCAGCATTTT
CASSIRGHSPYSSNQPQHF
>TRBV7-9|NA|TRBJ2-5|NA
TGTGCCAGCAGCTTAGTTTTTCCCGCGGAGACCCAGTACTTC
CASSLVFPAETQYF
>TRBV7-2|NA|TRBJ1-1|NA
TGTGCCAGCAGCTTAGAAGGGGACATGAACACTGAAGCTTTCTTT
CASSLEGDMNTEAFF
>TRBV19|NA|TRBJ1-2|TRBD1
TGTGCCAGTAAAGGGCCAGGGGGCGACGTGGCCTACGGCTACACCTTC
CASKGPGGDVAYGYTF
>TRBV5-1|NA|TRBJ2-3|TRBD2
TGCGCCAGCAGCAGTGGACTAGCGGGAACAGATACGCAGTATTTT
CASSSGLAGTDTQYF
>TRBV24-1|NA|TRBJ1-6|NA
TGTGCCACCAGTGAGAACAGGGAAAAATCACCCCTCCACTTT
CATSENREKSPLHF
>TRBV19|NA|TRBJ1-3|NA
TGTGCCAGTCGGTTGCTTGGCTCTGGAAACACCATATATTTT
CASRLLGSGNTIYF
>TRBV5-1|NA|TRBJ1-6|NA
TGCGCCAGCAGCTTGGATTCAGGCGCCCCTAATTCACCCCTCCACTTT
CASSLDSGAPNSPLHF
>TRBV27|NA|TRBJ1-6|NA
TGTGCCAGCAGTCCACTTCTGGGAGTATCGGGTTCACCCCTCCACTTT
CASSPLLGVSGSPLHF
>TRBV7-3|once|TRBJ2-7|NA
TGTGCCAGCAGCTTACTCCAGGGTAACGAGCAGTACTTC
CASSLLQGNEQYF
>TRBV11-3|NA|TRBJ1-4|NA
TGTGCCAGCAGAGCGTCAACTAATGAAAAACTGTTTTTT
CASRASTNEKLFF
>TRBV7-3|NA|TRBJ2-2|NA
TGTGCCAGCAGCTTAACGGGAGGGGGAGGCACCGGGGAGCTGTTTTTT
CASSLTGGGGTGELFF
>TRBV28|NA|TRBJ1-4|NA
TGTGCCAGCAGCCCGACAGATACTAATGAAAAACTGTTTTTT
CASSPTDTNEKLFF
>TRBV5-1|NA|TRBJ2-2|NA
TGCGCCAGCAGCCAGGGGCAAGGAGGCACCGGGGAGCTGTTTTTT
CASSQGQGGTGELFF
>TRBV3-1/TRBV3-2|NA|TRBJ2-1|NA
TGTGCCAGCAGCCACGGGGGGCCCTACAATGAGCAGTTCTTC
CASSHGGPYNEQFF
>TRBV4-1|NA|TRBJ1-5|TRBD1
TGCGCCAGCAGCCCCACCCCCCGTTCGGGACAGGCTAATCAGCCCCAGCATTTT
CASSPTPRSGQANQPQHF
>TRBV30|NA|TRBJ2-2|TRBD2
TGTGCCTGGAGCTTAGGACTAGCGGGACCCGGGGAGCTGTTTTTT
CAWSLGLAGPGELFF
>TRBV10-3|NA|TRBJ2-1|TRBD2
TGTGCCATCAGTGTCGGGGGGAATTCCTACAATGAGCAGTTCTTC
CAISVGGNSYNEQFF
>TRBV11-3|NA|TRBJ2-4|NA
TGTGCCAGCAGCACCAGTAGACTAGCCAAAAACATTCAGTACTTC
CASSTSRLAKNIQYF
>TRBV7-2|NA|TRBJ2-5|NA
TGTGCCAGCAGCCCAAGGGCGGCGGAGACCCAGTACTTC
CASSPRAAETQYF
>TRBV6-6|NA|TRBJ2-2|NA
TGTGCCAGCAGTTTGGAGGGGCAAACAAACACCGGGGAGCTGTTTTTT
CASSLEGQTNTGELFF
>TRBV6-5|NA|TRBJ1-2|NA
TGTGCCAGCACCAACGCGGGGAACTATGGCTACACCTTC
CASTNAGNYGYTF
>TRBV6-5|NA|TRBJ1-2|NA
TGTGCCAGCAGTTACGGACCTGCTGGCTACACCTTC
CASSYGPAGYTF
>TRBV10-3|NA|TRBJ1-3|TRBD1
TGTGCCATCAGTGATCCAGGACAGGGGAATGGAAACACCATATATTTT
CAISDPGQGNGNTIYF
>TRBV11-3|NA|TRBJ2-5|NA
TGTGCCAGCAGCTTGAGCGGGTACCAAGAGACCCAGTACTTC
CASSLSGYQETQYF
>TRBV7-9|NA|TRBJ1-1|TRBD1
TGTGCCAGCAGCGGACAGGGAACTGAAGCTTTCTTT
CASSGQGTEAFF
>TRBV6-2/TRBV6-3|NA|TRBJ2-7|NA
TGTGCCAGCAGTTACGGTCAGCCGGCGGGTGGCTACGAGCAGTACTTC
CASSYGQPAGGYEQYF
>TRBV9|NA|TRBJ2-7|NA
TGTGCCAGCAGCCCCCACAGGGCCACCTACGAGCAGTACTTC
CASSPHRATYEQYF
>TRBV19|NA|TRBJ1-3|NA
TGTGCCAGTAGTGTCTTACAGGGCTCTGGAAACACCATATATTTT
CASSVLQGSGNTIYF
>TRBV15|NA|TRBJ1-1|TRBD1
TGTGCCACCAGCAGTGGGACAGGGGGCCGAGTTGAAGCTTTCTTT
CATSSGTGGRVEAFF
>TRBV27|NA|TRBJ2-7|TRBD2
TGTGCCAGCACTTTGCAGGCAGGACTAGCTTTACACGAGCAGTACTTC
CASTLQAGLALHEQYF
>TRBV18|NA|TRBJ2-3|TRBD1
TGTGCCAGCTCACCCGCACCGGGACAGCAACGAGATACGCAGTATTTT
CASSPAPGQQRDTQYF
>TRBV9|NA|TRBJ1-6|NA
TGTGCCAGCAGCGTATACGGGAACTCCTATAATTCACCCCTCCACTTT
CASSVYGNSYNSPLHF
>TRBV19|NA|TRBJ1-4|TRBD1
TGTGCCAGTAGCACAGGGGGCTCTAGGGAAAAACTGTTTTTT
CASSTGGSREKLFF
>TRBV7-2|NA|TRBJ2-7|NA
TGTGCCAGCAGCCTCCCATCCCTCTACGAGCAGTACTTC
CASSLPSLYEQYF
>TRBV25-1|NA|TRBJ2-1|TRBD2
TGTGCCAGTATGGGACTAGCGGGAGGGAATGAGCAGTTCTTC
CASMGLAGGNEQFF
>TRBV11-2|NA|TRBJ2-5|TRBD2
TGTGCCAGCAGCCGGATCCTAGCGGACCAAGAGACCCAGTACTTC
CASSRILADQETQYF
>TRBV9|NA|TRBJ2-3|TRBD2
TGTGCCAGCAGCGTAGGAGGGACTAGCGGAGCAGATACGCAGTATTTT
CASSVGGTSGADTQYF
>TRBV11-1|once|TRBJ2-1|NA
TGTGCCAGCAGCCCTAGTTTTGTTAGCCCGTTCTTC
CASSPSFVSPFF
>TRBV19|NA|TRBJ2-1|TRBD2
TGTGCCAGTAGTATTACGGGGGGGACGGCGGGAGGGCCGAAGCAGTTCTTC
CASSITGGTAGGPKQFF
>TRBV15|NA|TRBJ2-7|NA
TGTGCCACCAGCAGAGATCCCGGGCAGGCGTCCTCCTACGAGCAGTACTTC
CATSRDPGQASSYEQYF
>TRBV12-5|NA|TRBJ2-7|NA
TGTGCTAGTGGTTTTAGTGGAGTCTACGAGCAGTACTTC
CASGFSGVYEQYF
>TRBV28|NA|TRBJ2-7|NA
TGTGCCAGCAGTTTGTACTACGAGCAGTACTTC
CASSLYYEQYF
>TRBV30|NA|TRBJ2-2|NA
TGTGCCTGGAGTGCCCCCCCGGGACTCCACACCGGGGAGCTGTTTTTT
CAWSAPPGLHTGELFF
>TRBV3-1/TRBV3-2|NA|TRBJ1-2|NA
TGTGCCAGCAGCCCCAAGGTCAAAGATCCTAACTATGGCTACACCTTC
CASSPKVKDPNYGYTF
>TRBV5-8|NA|TRBJ2-2|TRBD1
TGTGCCAGCAGCGCCTCCCTTGGCAGGGGGAGCGCCGGGGAGCTGTTTTTT
CASSASLGRGSAGELFF
>TRBV3-1/TRBV3-2|NA|TRBJ1-6|TRBD1
TGTGCCAGCAGCCAAGAAGGGCAGGGGGATAATTCACCCCTCCACTTT
CASSQEGQGDNSPLHF
>TRBV7-9|once|TRBJ2-1|TRBD2
TGTGCCAGCAGCTCTTGGGGACTAGCGGGAGAGCGCGACAATGAGCAGTTCTTC
CASSSWGLAGERDNEQFF
>TRBV6-2/TRBV6-3|NA|TRBJ1-5|NA
TGTGCCAGCAGTTACTATAGTCTAAATCAGCCCCAGCATTTT
CASSYYSLNQPQHF
>TRBV7-2|NA|TRBJ2-5|TRBD1
TGTGCCAGCAGATCGACAGGGGGGGGAGAGACCCAGTACTTC
CASRSTGGGETQYF